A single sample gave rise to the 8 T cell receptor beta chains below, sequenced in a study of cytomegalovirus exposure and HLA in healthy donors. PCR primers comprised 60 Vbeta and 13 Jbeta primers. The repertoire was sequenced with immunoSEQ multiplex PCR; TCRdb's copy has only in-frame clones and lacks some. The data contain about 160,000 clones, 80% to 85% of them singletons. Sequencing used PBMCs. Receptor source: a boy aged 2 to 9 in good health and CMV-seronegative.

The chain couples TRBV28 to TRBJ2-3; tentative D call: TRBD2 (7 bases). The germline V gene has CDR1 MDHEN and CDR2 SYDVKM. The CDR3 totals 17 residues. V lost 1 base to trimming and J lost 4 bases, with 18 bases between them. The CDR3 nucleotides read TGTGCCAGCAGTTTATTCCGTCGGGGGCGGGAGTCAGATACGCAGTATTTT. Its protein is CASSLFRRGRESDTQYF.

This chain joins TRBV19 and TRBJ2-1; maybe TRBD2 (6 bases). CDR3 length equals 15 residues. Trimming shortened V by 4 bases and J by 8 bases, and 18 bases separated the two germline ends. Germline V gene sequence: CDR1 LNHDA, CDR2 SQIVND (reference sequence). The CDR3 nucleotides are TGTGCCAGTAGTAAAGCGGGCCTTACAGGCTATGAGCAGTTCTTC. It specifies CASSKAGLTGYEQFF.

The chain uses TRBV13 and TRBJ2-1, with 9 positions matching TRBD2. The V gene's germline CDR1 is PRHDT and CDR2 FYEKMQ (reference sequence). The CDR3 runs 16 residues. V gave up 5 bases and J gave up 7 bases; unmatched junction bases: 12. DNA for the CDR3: TGTGCCAGCAGCGGGGGGACTAGCCCATGGGGGAATGAGCAGTTCTTC. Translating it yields CASSGGTSPWGNEQFF. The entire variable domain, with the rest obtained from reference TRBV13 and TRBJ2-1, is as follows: AAGVIQSPRHLIKEKRETATLKCYPIPRHDTVYWYQQGPGQDPQFLISFYEKMQSDKGSIPDRFSAQQFSDYHSELNMSSLELGDSALYFCASSGGTSPWGNEQFFGPGTRLTVL.

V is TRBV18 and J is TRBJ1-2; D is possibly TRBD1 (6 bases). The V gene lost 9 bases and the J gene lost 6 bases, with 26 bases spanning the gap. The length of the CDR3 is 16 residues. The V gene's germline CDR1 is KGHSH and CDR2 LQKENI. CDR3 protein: CASSITGTGSGDGYTF. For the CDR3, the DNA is TGTGCCAGTTCCATCACTGGAACAGGGTCAGGAGATGGCTACACCTTC.

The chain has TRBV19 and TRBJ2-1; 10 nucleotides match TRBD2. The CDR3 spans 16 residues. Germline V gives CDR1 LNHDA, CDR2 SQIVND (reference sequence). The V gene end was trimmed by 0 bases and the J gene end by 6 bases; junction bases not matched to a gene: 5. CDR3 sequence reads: CASSIDTSGKINEQFF. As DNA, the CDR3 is TGTGCCAGTAGTATAGATACTAGCGGGAAGATCAATGAGCAGTTCTTC.

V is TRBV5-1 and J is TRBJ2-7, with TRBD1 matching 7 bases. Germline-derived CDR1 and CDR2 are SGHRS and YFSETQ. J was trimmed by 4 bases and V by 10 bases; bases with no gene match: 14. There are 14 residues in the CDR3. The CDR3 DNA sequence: TGCGCCGGACCCGAGACAGGGAGAGATTACGAGCAGTACTTC. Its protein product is CAGPETGRDYEQYF. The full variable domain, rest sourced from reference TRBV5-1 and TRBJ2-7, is KAGVTQTPRYLIKTRGQQVTLSCSPISGHRSVSWYQQTPGQGLQFLFEYFSETQRNKGNFPGRFSGRQFSNSRSEMNVSTLELGDSALYLCAGPETGRDYEQYFGPGTRLTVT.

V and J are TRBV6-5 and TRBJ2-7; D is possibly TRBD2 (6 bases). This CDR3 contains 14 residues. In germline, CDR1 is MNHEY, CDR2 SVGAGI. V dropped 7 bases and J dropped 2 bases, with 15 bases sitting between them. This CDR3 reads CASTQLAVPYEQYF. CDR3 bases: TGTGCCAGCACCCAATTAGCGGTGCCCTACGAGCAGTACTTC.

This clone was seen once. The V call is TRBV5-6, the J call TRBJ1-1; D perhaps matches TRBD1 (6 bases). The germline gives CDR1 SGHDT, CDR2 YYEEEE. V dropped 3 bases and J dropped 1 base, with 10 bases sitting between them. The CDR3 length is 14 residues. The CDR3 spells CASSWRQANTEAFF. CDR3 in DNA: TGTGCCAGCAGCTGGAGACAGGCGAACACTGAAGCTTTCTTT. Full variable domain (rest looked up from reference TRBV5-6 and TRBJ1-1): DAGVTQSPTHLIKTRGQQVTLRCSPKSGHDTVSWYQQALGQGPQFIFQYYEEEERQRGNFPDRFSGHQFPNYSSELNVNALLLGDSALYLCASSWRQANTEAFFGQGTRLTVV.